This entry lists 20 T cell receptor beta chains sequenced from one sample in a study of cytomegalovirus exposure and HLA in healthy donors. Both 60 Vbeta primers and 13 Jbeta primers went into the PCR. Sequencing was performed with immunoSEQ multiplex PCR; in TCRdb, only in-frame clones are kept and a portion is missing. The sample lists some 140,000 clones; 70% to 80% were seen once. The sequencing sample was made of PBMCs. The receptors were sampled from a man younger than 45 in good health and CMV-seropositive.

This chain joins TRBV19 and TRBJ1-4; D is perhaps TRBD1 (5 bases). CDR1 is LNHDA and CDR2 is SQIVND in the germline V gene (reference sequence). The CDR3 has 15 amino acids. The germline V and J ends were trimmed by 5 bases and 0 bases, with 10 bases remaining between them. CDR3 residues: CASSATDATNEKLFF. The CDR3, as DNA: TGTGCCAGTAGTGCGACAGACGCAACTAATGAAAAACTGTTTTTT.

The V and J genes are TRBV14 and TRBJ1-2; the match to TRBD1 covers 9 bases. CDR3 size: 16 residues. Trimming at V came to 2 bases and at J to 8 bases, leaving 12 bases not matched to a gene. CDR1 is SGHDN, CDR2 FVKESK, per germline. The CDR3 sequence is CASSQRFLGQGLGYTF. The CDR3 DNA sequence: TGTGCCAGCAGCCAAAGGTTTTTGGGACAGGGACTCGGCTACACCTTC.

V gene TRBV30 combines with J gene TRBJ1-5; TRBD1 matches at 9 bases. The CDR3 contains 15 residues. Germline V gene lookup returns CDR1 GTSNPN and CDR2 SVGIG (reference sequence). J was trimmed by 7 bases and V by 2 bases; bases with no gene match: 9. The CDR3 sequence: CAWSTGQGIGQPQHF. In nucleotides, the CDR3 is TGTGCCTGGAGTACGGGACAGGGAATAGGCCAGCCCCAGCATTTT.

The chain is built from TRBV30 and TRBJ1-1; maybe TRBD1 (6 bases). V gave up 3 bases and J gave up 3 bases, with 8 bases separating them. CDR3 length equals 12 residues. CDR1 and CDR2 from the germline V gene are GTSNPN and SVGIG (reference sequence). CDR3 nucleotide sequence: TGTGCCTGGAGATCAGGGGACACTGAAGCTTTCTTT. It is translated as CAWRSGDTEAFF.

This chain joins TRBV30 and TRBJ2-7, with D maybe TRBD1 (6 bases). This CDR3 has 13 residues. The germline V gene has CDR1 GTSNPN and CDR2 SVGIG (reference sequence). V lost 0 bases to trimming and J lost 9 bases, with 15 bases between them. The CDR3 DNA reads TGTGCCTGGAGTGTACGAGGCCCCAGGGGGCAGTACTTC. Protein: CAWSVRGPRGQYF.

This clone was seen once. Distinct nucleotide sequences in the sample also encode this CDR3. The V and J genes are TRBV4-1 and TRBJ2-3, with D perhaps matching TRBD1 (5 bases). CDR3 length: 16 amino acids. The germline V and J ends were trimmed by 0 bases and 2 bases, with 12 bases remaining between them. CDR1 is MGHRA and CDR2 is YSYEKL in the germline V gene. The CDR3 here is CASSQEGQGFTDTQYF. The DNA for the CDR3 is TGCGCCAGCAGCCAAGAAGGGCAGGGATTCACAGATACGCAGTATTTT.

The gene calls are TRBV6-5 and TRBJ2-1; TRBD2 might be the D (6 bases). Germline V gene data show CDR1 as MNHEY and CDR2 as SVGAGI. This CDR3 spans 16 amino acids. The ends were cut back, 0 bases at V and 5 bases at J, with 14 bases in the middle. CDR3 residues: CASSYSELALNNEQFF. Here the CDR3 DNA reads TGTGCCAGCAGTTACTCGGAACTAGCCCTAAACAATGAGCAGTTCTTC.

This clone was detected a few times. The chain recombines TRBV10-1 with TRBJ2-1, with 10 bases matching TRBD2. The CDR3 runs 14 residues. The trim removed 3 bases at V and 6 bases at J, leaving 2 bases unmatched. Germline CDR1 WNHNN, CDR2 SYGVQD (reference sequence). CDR3 residues: CASSERTSGNEQFF. CDR3 DNA: TGCGCCAGCAGTGAAAGGACTAGCGGCAATGAGCAGTTCTTC.

J is TRBJ2-3 and V is TRBV5-1, with 8 bases that match TRBD2. CDR1 and CDR2 from the germline V gene are SGHRS and YFSETQ. The ends lost 0 bases at V and 9 bases at J; junction bases unmatched: 9. The CDR3 runs to 15 residues. CDR3 amino acids: CASSLGSGGSGTQYF. In nucleotides, the CDR3 is TGCGCCAGCAGCTTGGGGTCGGGGGGGTCTGGCACGCAGTATTTT.

The V call is TRBV5-6, the J call TRBJ2-7, with a tentative D call TRBD2 (5 bases). CDR1 SGHDT and CDR2 YYEEEE come from the germline V gene. Trimming removed 4 bases at V and 5 bases at J, with 22 bases between. The CDR3 is 16 residues long. CDR3 sequence reads: CASSPVTRAGGDEQYF. The CDR3 DNA reads as TGTGCCAGCAGCCCCGTTACGCGGGCGGGTGGGGACGAGCAGTACTTC.

The chain recombines TRBV27 with TRBJ1-1; 7 bases are a match to TRBD1. V lost 0 bases to trimming and J lost 3 bases; unmatched junction nucleotides: 4. Germline CDR1 is MNHEY and CDR2 is SMNVEV (reference sequence). The CDR3 extends over 15 amino acids. The CDR3, as DNA: TGTGCCAGCAGTTTATCCAAGGGGGCCCACACTGAAGCTTTCTTT. This encodes CASSLSKGAHTEAFF.

V usage is TRBV7-6 and J usage is TRBJ1-1; D is ambiguous. This CDR3 comprises 17 residues. V was cut by 1 base and J by 2 bases, with 17 bases left in between. Germline V gene lookup returns CDR1 SGHVS and CDR2 FNYEAQ. The CDR3 bases are TGTGCCAGCAGCTTAGAGAGAGTCATGGTCACTAACACTGAAGCTTTCTTT. Translated, it gives CASSLERVMVTNTEAFF.

This rearrangement joins TRBV7-3 to TRBJ1-1, with a possible D match to TRBD1 (5 bases). The ends were cut back, 0 bases at V and 4 bases at J, with 9 bases in the middle. Germline CDR1 SGHTA, CDR2 FQGTGA. The CDR3 is made up of 14 amino acids. This chain's CDR3 is CASSLTWGGTEAFF. DNA of the CDR3: TGTGCCAGCAGCTTAACTTGGGGGGGCACTGAAGCTTTCTTT. Together with reference TRBV7-3 and TRBJ1-1, the CDR3 gives the full variable domain: GAGVSQTPSNKVTEKGKYVELRCDPISGHTALYWYRQSLGQGPEFLIYFQGTGAADDSGLPNDRFFAVRPEGSVSTLKIQRTERGDSAVYLCASSLTWGGTEAFFGQGTRLTVV.

This chain joins TRBV23-1 and TRBJ2-2; 9 nucleotides agree with TRBD1. TRBV23-1 is identified as an open reading frame with a role that is uncertain. The CDR3 spans 15 residues. V shed 10 bases and J 6 bases; nucleotides not matched to a gene: 12. DNA for the CDR3: TGCGCCACGACCGGACAGGGGAAGGAGGCCGGGGAGCTGTTTTTT. It encodes CATTGQGKEAGELFF.

The J gene is TRBJ2-3, the V gene TRBV5-4, with TRBD2 as a possible D gene (7 bases). The CDR3 spans 14 residues. V was cut by 7 bases and J by 5 bases, with 17 bases left in between. The germline CDR1 and CDR2 sequences are SGHNT and YYREEE (reference sequence). CDR3 sequence: CASFVRGGGDTQYF. The CDR3 nucleotides are TGTGCCAGCTTCGTAAGGGGGGGCGGAGATACGCAGTATTTT.

This clone has a single count. This sequence joins TRBV30 and TRBJ1-1; 7 bases align to TRBD1. Per germline, CDR1 GTSNPN and CDR2 SVGIG (reference sequence). The CDR3 sequence is 14 residues long. The V and J ends lost 6 bases and 1 base, in that order; junction bases with no gene match: 8. For the CDR3, the DNA is TGTGCCTGCAGCAGGGGACAGACGAACACTGAAGCTTTCTTT. It is translated as CACSRGQTNTEAFF.

J is TRBJ1-2 and V is TRBV28; the match to TRBD1 covers 8 bases. This CDR3 is 15 amino acids long. V shed 6 bases and J 8 bases; nucleotides not matched to a gene: 14. CDR1 and CDR2 (germline): MDHEN, SYDVKM. The CDR3 nucleotides read TGTGCCAGCAGGTATCAACAGGGGGTAAGAGGCGGCTACACCTTC. This encodes CASRYQQGVRGGYTF.

The chain has TRBV4-1 and TRBJ2-7; 10 bases fit TRBD1. The CDR3 length is 12 residues. The V gene end was trimmed by 6 bases and the J gene end by 9 bases; junction bases not matched to a gene: 5. Looked up from germline, CDR1 is MGHRA and CDR2 is YSYEKL. CDR3 DNA: TGCGCCAGCAGGGAGACAGGGGGCCGGCAGTACTTC. Protein product: CASRETGGRQYF.

The DNA for the CDR3 is TGTGCCAGCAGCTTACCAGGGGGAAACACCATATATTTT. This sequence encodes CASSLPGGNTIYF. This chain joins TRBV7-3 and TRBJ1-3; tentatively, D is TRBD1 (5 bases). CDR3 length: 13 residues. Germline CDR1 is SGHTA and CDR2 is FQGTGA. Between the trimmed V and J ends, which lost 2 bases and 4 bases, there was a span of 6 bases.

V is TRBV7-2 and J is TRBJ1-1, with D perhaps TRBD1 (6 bases). The CDR3 runs 14 residues. Germline V gives CDR1 SGHTA, CDR2 FQGNSA. The V end was cut by 1 base, the J end by 5 bases, with 11 bases between. CDR3 loop: CASSLVQGGTEAFF. The DNA of the CDR3 is TGTGCCAGCAGCTTAGTACAGGGAGGGACTGAAGCTTTCTTT.